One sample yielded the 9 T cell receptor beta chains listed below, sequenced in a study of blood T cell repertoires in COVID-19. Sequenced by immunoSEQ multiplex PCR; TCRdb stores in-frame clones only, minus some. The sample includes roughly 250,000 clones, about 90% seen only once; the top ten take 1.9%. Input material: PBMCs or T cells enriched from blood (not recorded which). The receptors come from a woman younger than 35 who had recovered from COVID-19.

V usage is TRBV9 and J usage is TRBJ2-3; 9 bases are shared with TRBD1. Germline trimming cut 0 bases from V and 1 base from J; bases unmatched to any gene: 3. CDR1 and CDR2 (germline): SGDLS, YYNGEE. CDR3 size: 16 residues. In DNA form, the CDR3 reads TGTGCCAGCAGCGTAGGGGGACAGGGAGGCACAGATACGCAGTATTTT. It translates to CASSVGGQGGTDTQYF.

The DNA of the CDR3 is TGCGCCAGCAGCCGGCAAACCTCCGGGACAGGCCTTTATAATTCACCCCTCCACTTT. Translating gives CASSRQTSGTGLYNSPLHF. This rearrangement joins TRBV4-1 to TRBJ1-6; 8 bases line up with TRBD1. Looked up from germline, CDR1 is MGHRA and CDR2 is YSYEKL. Unmatched junction bases numbered 15, after V lost 4 bases and J lost 4 bases. The CDR3 covers 19 residues.

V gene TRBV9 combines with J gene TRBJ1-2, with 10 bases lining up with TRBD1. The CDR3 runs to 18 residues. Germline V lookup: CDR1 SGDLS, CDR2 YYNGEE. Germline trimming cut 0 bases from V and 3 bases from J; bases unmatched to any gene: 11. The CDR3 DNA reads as TGTGCCAGCAGCGTAGTCAAAGGGGAGGGACAGGGGTACTATGGCTACACCTTC. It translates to CASSVVKGEGQGYYGYTF.

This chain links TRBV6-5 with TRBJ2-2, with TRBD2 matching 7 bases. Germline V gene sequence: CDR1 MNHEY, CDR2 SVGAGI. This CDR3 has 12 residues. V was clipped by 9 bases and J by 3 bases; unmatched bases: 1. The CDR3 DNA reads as TGTGCCAGGGCGGGGGACACCGGGGAGCTGTTTTTT. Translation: CARAGDTGELFF.

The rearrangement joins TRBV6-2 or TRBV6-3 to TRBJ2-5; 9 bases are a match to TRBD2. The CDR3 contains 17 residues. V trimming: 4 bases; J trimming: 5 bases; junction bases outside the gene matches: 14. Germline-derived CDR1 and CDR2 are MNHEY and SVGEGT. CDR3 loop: CASSFSGGRVGAETQYF. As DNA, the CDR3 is TGTGCCAGCAGTTTCAGCGGGGGGAGAGTAGGCGCGGAGACCCAGTACTTC.

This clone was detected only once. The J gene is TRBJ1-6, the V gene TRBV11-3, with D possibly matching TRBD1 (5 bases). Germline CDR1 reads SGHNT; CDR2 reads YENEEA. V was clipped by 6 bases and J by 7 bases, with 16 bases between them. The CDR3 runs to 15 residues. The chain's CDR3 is CASRYRQSTNSPLHF. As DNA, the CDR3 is TGTGCCAGCAGGTATCGACAGTCAACGAATTCACCCCTCCACTTT.

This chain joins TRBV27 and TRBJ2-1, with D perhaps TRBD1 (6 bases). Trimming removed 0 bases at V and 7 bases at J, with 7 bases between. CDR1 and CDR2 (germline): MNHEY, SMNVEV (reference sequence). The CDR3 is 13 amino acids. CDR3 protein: CASSLSQGNEQFF. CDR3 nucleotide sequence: TGTGCCAGCAGTTTATCACAGGGAAATGAGCAGTTCTTC.

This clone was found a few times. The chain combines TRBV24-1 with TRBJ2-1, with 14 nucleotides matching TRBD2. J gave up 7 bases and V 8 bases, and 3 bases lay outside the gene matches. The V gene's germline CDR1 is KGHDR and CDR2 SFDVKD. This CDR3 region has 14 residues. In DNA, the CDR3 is TGTGCCACCATGACTAGCGGGGGGGCAAATGAGCAGTTCTTC. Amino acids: CATMTSGGANEQFF.

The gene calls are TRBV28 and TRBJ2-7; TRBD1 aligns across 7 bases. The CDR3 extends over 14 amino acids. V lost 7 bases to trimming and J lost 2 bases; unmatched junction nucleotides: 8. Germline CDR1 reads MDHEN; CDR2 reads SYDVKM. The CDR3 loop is CASTLPDRPYEQYF. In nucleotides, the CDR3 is TGTGCCAGCACCCTCCCGGACAGGCCCTACGAGCAGTACTTC.